This T cell receptor (beta chain) was identified in a study of vaccination effects on CD4 cells after COVID-19. Study summary: Before any sequencing was done, the ViraFEST assay used viral peptide pools to expand antigen-specific CD4+ T cells.

Only in-frame clones appear in the TCRdb table, and some are missing; sequencing was by immunoSEQ multiplex PCR. The repertoire holds tens of thousands of clones, with approximately 72% as singletons. Germline V gene data show CDR1 as LGHNT and CDR2 as FRNRAP. V shed 0 bases and J shed 3 bases, with 30 bases lying between them. This CDR3 spans 22 amino acids. Upon completion of roughly ten days in culture, CD4+ T cells were isolated. As their vaccination, participants received two doses of either BNT162b2 or mRNA-1273. On this clone: The antigen is undetermined.

This specimen consisted of CD4+ T cells from PBMCs cultured without peptide, obtained after COVID-19 vaccination. The gene calls are TRBV12-5 and TRBJ1-5, with D perhaps matching TRBD1 (6 bases). This receptor was taken from a human donor who received a COVID-19 vaccine. CDR3 bases: TGTGCTAGTGGTTTGGTACTAGGAGGCTTGGAGTGGGGGCAGGGGCCCAATCAGCCCCAGCATTTT. It encodes CASGLVLGGLEWGQGPNQPQHF.